The next 25 T cell receptor beta chains were all read from a single sample in a study of radiation and T cells in renal cell carcinoma (dated by TCRdb to 2018 to 2020). Libraries were built with the immunoSEQ multiplex PCR assay. TCRdb provides this immuneACCESS table in a form limited to in-frame rearrangements. Some clones are lacking; in checked studies, under half of them reflect an unresolved V gene, and why the rest are absent is not known. Recorded for this sample are almost 50,000 clones; roughly 80% of them occurred a single time. The ten biggest clones cover under 30% of the sample. Interpreted using the paper, the time point label stands for: blood 2 weeks post-SBRT. Read against the paper, the sample's treatment or condition label means: 15 Gy SBRT to primary tumor, nephrectomy 4 weeks later. Material: blood, obtained from a patient whose treatment included radiotherapy and nephrectomy. These receptors originate from a woman in her sixties or seventies with renal cell carcinoma.

The V gene is TRBV29-1, the J gene TRBJ2-3, with TRBD2 as a possible D gene (5 bases). V lost 4 bases and J 0 bases, leaving 14 bases between the germline ends. Germline V gene lookup returns CDR1 SQVTM and CDR2 ANQGSEA. The CDR3 consists of 15 residues. The CDR3 DNA sequence: TGCAGCGTTGTCCGTACGACGGGGAGCACAGATACGCAGTATTTT. Its protein product is CSVVRTTGSTDTQYF.

The chain links TRBV15 to TRBJ1-1; maybe TRBD1 (5 bases). CDR3 length: 12 amino acids. CDR1 and CDR2 from the germline V gene are LNHNV and YYDKDF (reference sequence). Deletions cut 5 bases from V and 5 bases from J, with 9 bases between. CDR3 nucleotide sequence: TGTGCCACCAGCGGGGGGGGAACTGAAGCTTTCTTT. It encodes CATSGGGTEAFF.

The chain links TRBV5-1 to TRBJ2-5; possible D gene TRBD1, 6 bases. CDR1 is SGHRS, CDR2 YFSETQ, per germline. The CDR3 is 14 residues long. V was trimmed by 1 base and J by 3 bases, leaving 10 bases between them. CDR3 loop: CASSLYRGKETQYF. Written as DNA, the CDR3 is TGCGCCAGCAGCTTGTATAGGGGGAAAGAGACCCAGTACTTC.

The V gene is TRBV5-1, the J gene TRBJ1-1; D is perhaps TRBD1 (5 bases). Germline CDR1 is SGHRS and CDR2 is YFSETQ. The CDR3 sequence is 15 residues long. V was pared by 0 bases and J by 9 bases, with 18 bases between. The CDR3, as DNA: TGCGCCAGCAGCTTGGGCTCCACGGATACAGGTAAAGCTTTCTTT. The encoded protein is CASSLGSTDTGKAFF.

CDR3 amino acids: CASSEFGQVQETQYF. In DNA, the CDR3 is TGTGCCAGCAGTGAATTCGGACAGGTACAAGAGACCCAGTACTTC. The chain links TRBV25-1 to TRBJ2-5, with 7 bases that match TRBD1. Germline CDR1 and CDR2: MGHDK and SYGVNS. Germline trimming cut 1 base from V and 2 bases from J; bases unmatched to any gene: 4. This CDR3 is built from 15 residues.

The chain carries TRBV7-8 and TRBJ2-3; perhaps TRBD2 as D (7 bases). The CDR3 runs to 16 residues. Trimming cost V 5 bases and J 6 bases, with 21 bases left between them. The germline V gene encodes CDR1 SGHVS and CDR2 FQNEAQ. As DNA, the CDR3 is TGTGCCAGCAGCCCCCTGGGGGGGCCCATCGGGGATACGCAGTATTTT. This gives the protein CASSPLGGPIGDTQYF.

This sequence joins TRBV7-8 and TRBJ2-1, with 8 bases identical to TRBD2. Unmatched junction bases numbered 2, after V lost 5 bases and J lost 2 bases. Germline CDR1 reads SGHVS; CDR2 reads FQNEAQ. The CDR3 spans 14 residues. The CDR3 bases are TGTGCCAGCAGCATTAGCGGGACCTACAATGAGCAGTTCTTC. Protein: CASSISGTYNEQFF. The whole variable domain, filled in from reference TRBV7-8 and TRBJ2-1, reads GAGVSQSPRYKVAKRGQDVALRCDPISGHVSLFWYQQALGQGPEFLTYFQNEAQLDKSGLPSDRFFAERPEGSVSTLKIQRTQQEDSAVYLCASSISGTYNEQFFGPGTRLTVL.

This chain uses TRBV6-5 with TRBJ1-6, with TRBD1 as a possible D gene (5 bases). The CDR3 contains 15 residues. Trimming removed 2 bases from V and 11 bases from J, with 16 bases in between. CDR1 is MNHEY, CDR2 SVGAGI, per germline. The CDR3 loop is CASSYMAGKSAPLHF. In nucleotides, the CDR3 is TGTGCCAGCAGTTACATGGCAGGGAAGAGTGCACCCCTCCACTTT.

Only one count was recorded for this clone. The rearrangement links TRBV18 to TRBJ1-1; 7 bases line up with TRBD1. The CDR3 loop spans 15 amino acids. The trim removed 4 bases at V and 1 base at J, leaving 6 bases unmatched. Germline lookup yields CDR1 KGHSH and CDR2 LQKENI. The CDR3 loop reads CASSLEGQQNTEAFF. The CDR3 DNA follows: TGTGCCAGCTCACTAGAGGGACAGCAGAACACTGAAGCTTTCTTT.

This chain joins TRBV9 and TRBJ2-7, with TRBD1 identical over 7 bases. Germline V gene sequence: CDR1 SGDLS, CDR2 YYNGEE. This CDR3 comprises 15 residues. Unmatched junction bases numbered 7, after V lost 0 bases and J lost 4 bases. The CDR3 DNA follows: TGTGCCAGCAGCGTAGAGGGGGCCCCCTGGTACGAGCAGTACTTC. Protein sequence: CASSVEGAPWYEQYF.

The CDR3 nucleotides are TGTGCCATCAGTGAAGGACAGCCCAATCAGCCCCAGCATTTT. Translating gives CAISEGQPNQPQHF. The chain combines TRBV10-3 with TRBJ1-5; maybe TRBD1 (6 bases). CDR3 length: 14 residues. CDR1 and CDR2 from the germline V gene are ENHRY and SYGVKD. Trimming pared 3 bases from V and 3 bases from J, leaving 9 bases between.

CDR3 amino acids: CASSPSWEKETQYF. The CDR3 region has the DNA TGTGCCAGCTCACCGAGCTGGGAGAAAGAGACCCAGTACTTC. The chain employs TRBV18 and TRBJ2-5; maybe TRBD2 (5 bases). This CDR3 is built from 14 residues. Germline V gives CDR1 KGHSH, CDR2 LQKENI. The germline V and J ends were trimmed by 3 bases and 3 bases, with 11 bases remaining between them.

The chain links TRBV6-1 to TRBJ2-3; 7 bases map to TRBD1. Per the germline V gene, CDR1 is MNHNS and CDR2 is SASEGT. This CDR3 has 15 residues. Trimming removed 8 bases from V and 6 bases from J; junction bases left unmatched: 14. The CDR3 spells CASEVKRGRADTQYF. CDR3 DNA: TGTGCCAGCGAAGTGAAAAGGGGGCGAGCGGATACGCAGTATTTT.

CDR3 DNA: TGTGCCAGCGGTTTACCAGCTTTCTTT. Its protein is CASGLPAFF. This chain uses TRBV6-5 with TRBJ1-1; no reliable D call. CDR3 length equals 9 residues. Trimming took off 8 bases at V and 10 bases at J, with 8 bases between the two ends. Germline V gene lookup returns CDR1 MNHEY and CDR2 SVGAGI.

This sequence joins TRBV7-2 and TRBJ2-5, with 13 bases lining up with TRBD2. The ends lost 5 bases at V and 4 bases at J; junction bases unmatched: 7. The CDR3 is 16 residues long. Per germline, CDR1 SGHTA and CDR2 FQGNSA. The CDR3 nucleotides are TGTGCCAGCAGCCTAAGGACTAGCGGGAGTCTAGAGACCCAGTACTTC. Protein: CASSLRTSGSLETQYF.

The chain has TRBV19 and TRBJ2-4; D might be TRBD2 (6 bases). The CDR3 has 12 amino acids. V dropped 4 bases and J dropped 13 bases, with 14 bases sitting between them. Germline V gene sequence: CDR1 LNHDA, CDR2 SQIVND (reference sequence). The CDR3 nucleotides read TGTGCCAGTAGTACCTCGGAGGGGCGACAGTACTTC. Translating it yields CASSTSEGRQYF. Full variable domain (remainder filled in from reference TRBV19 and TRBJ2-4): DGGITQSPKYLFRKEGQNVTLSCEQNLNHDAMYWYRQDPGQGLRLIYYSQIVNDFQKGDIAEGYSVSREKKESFPLTVTSAQKNPTAFYLCASSTSEGRQYFGAGTRLSVL.

This clone came up once. V is TRBV7-2 and J is TRBJ2-7; TRBD1 matches at 10 bases. There are 14 residues in the CDR3. Germline loops: CDR1 SGHTA, CDR2 FQGNSA. The junction had 1 base not matched to a gene; V was cut back by 2 bases and J by 3 bases. The CDR3 loop is CASSLWTGGYEQYF. The CDR3 nucleotides are TGTGCCAGCAGCTTATGGACAGGGGGCTACGAGCAGTACTTC. Using reference TRBV7-2 and TRBJ2-7 for the parts outside the CDR3, the full variable domain is GAGVSQSPSNKVTEKGKDVELRCDPISGHTALYWYRQSLGQGLEFLIYFQGNSAPDKSGLPSDRFSAERTGGSVSTLTIQRTQQEDSAVYLCASSLWTGGYEQYFGPGTRLTVT.

This clone has only one observation. V is TRBV2 and J is TRBJ2-7; tentatively, D is TRBD1 (5 bases). The germline V gene encodes CDR1 SNHLY and CDR2 FYNNEI. Trimming shortened V by 7 bases and J by 3 bases, and 19 bases separated the two germline ends. This CDR3 comprises 15 residues. CDR3 residues: CASTADMPVVYEQYF. In DNA, the CDR3 is TGTGCCAGCACCGCGGACATGCCGGTAGTCTACGAGCAGTACTTC.

The V call is TRBV5-1, the J call TRBJ2-6; 7 bases agree with TRBD1. The germline V gene encodes CDR1 SGHRS and CDR2 YFSETQ. The CDR3 consists of 18 residues. V was clipped by 0 bases and J by 0 bases; unmatched bases: 6. The DNA of the CDR3 is TGCGCCAGCAGCTTGGCTTCAGGGGGTAGCTCTGGGGCCAACGTCCTGACTTTC. It codes for CASSLASGGSSGANVLTF.

In its sample, this clone was seen a few times. The chain is built from TRBV5-6 and TRBJ2-7; 10 nucleotides match TRBD1. V trimming: 4 bases; J trimming: 5 bases; junction bases outside the gene matches: 9. Germline V CDR1 and CDR2: SGHDT, YYEEEE. The CDR3 has 15 amino acids. Here the CDR3 reads CASSPRDRGGHEQYF. CDR3 bases: TGTGCCAGCAGCCCCCGGGACAGGGGCGGACACGAGCAGTACTTC.

The chain is built from TRBV28 and TRBJ1-2; 7 bases are shared with TRBD1. Trimming at V came to 2 bases and at J to 8 bases, leaving 8 bases not matched to a gene. Germline assignment: CDR1 MDHEN and CDR2 SYDVKM. This CDR3 is built from 14 residues. The CDR3 reads CASSLGDSSRGYTF. CDR3 nucleotide sequence: TGTGCCAGCAGTTTAGGGGACAGCAGTCGGGGCTACACCTTC.

The gene calls are TRBV5-1 and TRBJ1-1, with D perhaps TRBD1 (5 bases). CDR1 is SGHRS, CDR2 YFSETQ, per germline. Deletions cut 0 bases from V and 2 bases from J, with 11 bases between. The CDR3 consists of 15 residues. CDR3 amino acids: CASSLAGFGNTEAFF. CDR3 nucleotides: TGCGCCAGCAGCTTGGCAGGGTTTGGAAACACTGAAGCTTTCTTT. The complete variable domain, with remaining parts taken from reference TRBV5-1 and TRBJ1-1, reads KAGVTQTPRYLIKTRGQQVTLSCSPISGHRSVSWYQQTPGQGLQFLFEYFSETQRNKGNFPGRFSGRQFSNSRSEMNVSTLELGDSALYLCASSLAGFGNTEAFFGQGTRLTVV.

This clone was counted once. The V gene is TRBV20-1, the J gene TRBJ1-3; D call uncertain. Trimming took off 6 bases at V and 5 bases at J, with 8 bases between the two ends. This CDR3 region has 11 residues. Looked up from germline, CDR1 is DFQATT and CDR2 is SNEGSKA (reference sequence). CDR3: CSANKRNTIYF. The CDR3 DNA reads TGCAGTGCCAACAAGAGAAACACCATATATTTT.

The chain employs TRBV15 and TRBJ2-6, with D maybe TRBD1 (6 bases). The CDR3 extends over 20 amino acids. Germline loops: CDR1 LNHNV, CDR2 YYDKDF (reference sequence). Between the trimmed V and J ends, which lost 4 bases and 0 bases, there was a span of 22 bases. CDR3 DNA: TGTGCCACCAGCAAAGAGTATCAGGGACAAAGCTTCTCTGGGGCCAACGTCCTGACTTTC. It is translated as CATSKEYQGQSFSGANVLTF.

This chain joins TRBV5-5 and TRBJ1-1; 7 bases fit TRBD1. This CDR3 region has 15 residues. V lost 4 bases to trimming and J lost 3 bases; unmatched junction nucleotides: 9. Germline CDR1 and CDR2: SGHKS and YYEKEE (reference sequence). CDR3: CASSVGQQGDTEAFF. In nucleotides, the CDR3 is TGTGCCAGCAGCGTGGGGCAGCAGGGGGACACTGAAGCTTTCTTT.